These 25 T cell receptor beta chains were sequenced from one sample in a study of blood T cell repertoires in COVID-19. The data were produced by immunoSEQ multiplex PCR, yet TCRdb's version contains in-frame clones alone and is incomplete. The sample has some 450,000 clones; roughly 89% are singletons. The sequenced sample was peripheral blood. The receptors originated from a man between 18 and 29 years old with COVID-19, enrolled during active disease.

The J gene is TRBJ2-6, the V gene TRBV7-9, with TRBD1 matching 7 bases. CDR1 is SEHNR and CDR2 is FQNEAQ in the germline V gene (reference sequence). Germline trimming cut 4 bases from V and 4 bases from J; bases unmatched to any gene: 16. The CDR3 consists of 19 residues. DNA of the CDR3: TGTGCCAGCAGCTCCCGAGGGAAGGGGGCGCTCGAAGGGGCCAACGTCCTGACTTTC. Encoded protein: CASSSRGKGALEGANVLTF.

The V gene is TRBV14, the J gene TRBJ2-5; the D gene is possibly TRBD1 (5 bases). Germline loops: CDR1 SGHDN, CDR2 FVKESK. Trimming took off 0 bases at V and 2 bases at J, with 7 bases between the two ends. The CDR3 extends over 14 amino acids. CDR3 DNA: TGTGCCAGCAGCCAAGACAGACAGCAAGAGACCCAGTACTTC. Its translation: CASSQDRQQETQYF.

The chain is built from TRBV30 and TRBJ1-4; D is possibly TRBD1 (5 bases). V lost 2 bases and J 8 bases, leaving 9 bases between the germline ends. Germline-derived CDR1 and CDR2 are GTSNPN and SVGIG (reference sequence). The CDR3 length is 12 residues. CDR3 sequence reads: CAWSKAGEKLFF. In DNA form, the CDR3 reads TGTGCCTGGAGTAAGGCAGGGGAAAAACTGTTTTTT. The complete variable domain, with remaining parts taken from reference TRBV30 and TRBJ1-4, reads SQTIHQWPATLVQPVGSPLSLECTVEGTSNPNLYWYRQAAGRGLQLLFYSVGIGQISSEVPQNLSASRPQDRQFILSSKKLLLSDSGFYLCAWSKAGEKLFFGSGTQLSVL.

The V gene is TRBV28, the J gene TRBJ1-1; weak D call: TRBD1 (6 bases). V gave up 3 bases and J gave up 2 bases, with 13 bases separating them. Germline assignment: CDR1 MDHEN and CDR2 SYDVKM. This CDR3 is 15 amino acids long. CDR3 in amino acids: CASSFHGGQNTEAFF. The DNA for the CDR3 is TGTGCCAGCAGTTTTCATGGGGGCCAAAACACTGAAGCTTTCTTT.

The V gene is TRBV12-3 or TRBV12-4, the J gene TRBJ2-1, with D maybe TRBD2 (6 bases). Deletions cut 8 bases from V and 10 bases from J, with 12 bases between. CDR3 length: 11 amino acids. The chain's CDR3 is CASQRLGEQFF. CDR3 coding DNA: TGTGCCAGCCAGAGACTAGGCGAGCAGTTCTTC.

The CDR3 region has the DNA TGTGCCAGCAGTGAGAGAGGCAGGGGGCGTTTTAGGACCTTC. This encodes CASSERGRGRFRTF. V usage is TRBV6-1 and J usage is TRBJ1-2; 8 bases align to TRBD1. This CDR3 contains 14 residues. The V gene end was trimmed by 3 bases and the J gene end by 14 bases; junction bases not matched to a gene: 14. Per the germline V gene, CDR1 is MNHNS and CDR2 is SASEGT.

The J gene is TRBJ2-2, the V gene TRBV2; tentative D call: TRBD1 (6 bases). CDR3 size: 15 residues. V dropped 5 bases and J dropped 6 bases, with 16 bases sitting between them. The V gene's germline CDR1 is SNHLY and CDR2 FYNNEI. The CDR3 region is CASSYSRDTSGELFF. DNA for the CDR3: TGTGCCAGCAGTTACTCCCGGGACACCTCCGGGGAGCTGTTTTTT. Full variable domain (remainder filled in from reference TRBV2 and TRBJ2-2): EPEVTQTPSHQVTQMGQEVILRCVPISNHLYFYWYRQILGQKVEFLVSFYNNEISEKSEIFDDQFSVERPDGSNFTLKIRSTKLEDSAMYFCASSYSRDTSGELFFGEGSRLTVL.

J is TRBJ2-1 and V is TRBV11-2; tentative D call: TRBD1 (6 bases). The CDR3 extends over 13 amino acids. The germline V gene encodes CDR1 SGHAT and CDR2 FQNNGV. Deletions cut 5 bases from V and 9 bases from J, with 14 bases between. The CDR3 spells CASSPGQLGEQFF. CDR3 DNA: TGTGCCAGCAGCCCAGGACAGCTTGGTGAGCAGTTCTTC.

The rearrangement uses TRBV11-3 and TRBJ1-1, with D tentatively TRBD1 (5 bases). The CDR3 loop spans 14 amino acids. V lost 0 bases, J lost 5 bases, and 10 bases lay in between. The germline V gene encodes CDR1 SGHNT and CDR2 YENEEA. CDR3 protein: CASSLDRARTEAFF. For the CDR3, the DNA is TGTGCCAGCAGCTTAGACAGGGCTCGGACTGAAGCTTTCTTT.

This chain connects TRBV5-4 to TRBJ2-3, with TRBD2 matching over 7 bases. J gave up 5 bases and V 4 bases, and 7 bases lay outside the gene matches. CDR1 and CDR2 from the germline V gene are SGHNT and YYREEE (reference sequence). This CDR3 comprises 14 residues. The CDR3 coding sequence is TGTGCCAGCAGCCGGGGAGGGGCGGGAGATACGCAGTATTTT. Translation: CASSRGGAGDTQYF.

This chain connects TRBV6-2 or TRBV6-3 to TRBJ1-6; TRBD1 matches 7 bases. Germline CDR1 is MNHEY and CDR2 is SVGEGT. Trimming took 2 bases from V and 9 from J; bases not matched to a gene: 10. This CDR3 spans 16 amino acids. The CDR3 DNA reads as TGTGCCAGCAGTTACCGCGACAGGGTTAGGAGTTCACCCCTCCACTTT. Residues: CASSYRDRVRSSPLHF.

This sequence joins TRBV5-6 and TRBJ2-3, with 7 positions matching TRBD2. J was trimmed by 5 bases and V by 4 bases; bases with no gene match: 4. The CDR3 contains 13 residues. Germline V gene sequence: CDR1 SGHDT, CDR2 YYEEEE. DNA of the CDR3: TGTGCCAGCAGCGTGAAGCGGGAAGATACGCAGTATTTT. Its protein product is CASSVKREDTQYF. Drawing the rest from reference TRBV5-6 and TRBJ2-3, the complete variable domain is DAGVTQSPTHLIKTRGQQVTLRCSPKSGHDTVSWYQQALGQGPQFIFQYYEEEERQRGNFPDRFSGHQFPNYSSELNVNALLLGDSALYLCASSVKREDTQYFGPGTRLTVL.

This chain connects TRBV6-5 to TRBJ2-7, with D possibly TRBD2 on 7 matching bases. The CDR3 sequence is 16 residues long. V was clipped by 2 bases and J by 7 bases, with 21 bases between them. Germline V lookup: CDR1 MNHEY, CDR2 SVGAGI. As DNA, the CDR3 is TGTGCCAGCAGTTACGGAACTACCGCGGGGGCGGGGGAGCAGTACTTC. Its translation is CASSYGTTAGAGEQYF.

The chain has TRBV4-1 and TRBJ2-7; 7 nucleotides match TRBD1. Germline V lookup: CDR1 MGHRA, CDR2 YSYEKL. V lost 3 bases, J lost 4 bases, and 3 bases stayed unmatched. The CDR3 is 13 amino acids. In DNA form, the CDR3 reads TGCGCCAGCAGCCATATACAGGGGTACGAGCAGTACTTC. Its protein product is CASSHIQGYEQYF.

DNA for the CDR3: TGTGCCAGCAGCGTTACCGTGCTAGCGGTTACATATGAGCAGTTCTTC. Its translation: CASSVTVLAVTYEQFF. J is TRBJ2-1 and V is TRBV9; 7 bases agree with TRBD2. Germline CDR1 SGDLS, CDR2 YYNGEE. There are 16 residues in the CDR3. J gave up 8 bases and V 2 bases, and 13 bases lay outside the gene matches.

The table lists this clone with a count of one. J is TRBJ1-2 and V is TRBV7-9; 10 nucleotides agree with TRBD1. The J segment lost 4 bases and the V segment lost 5 bases, leaving 10 bases of the junction unmatched. The CDR3 totals 16 residues. Germline loops: CDR1 SEHNR, CDR2 FQNEAQ (reference sequence). CDR3 coding DNA: TGTGCCAGCAGCCTGGGACAGGGGAATTATGCCTATGGCTACACCTTC. Protein sequence: CASSLGQGNYAYGYTF.

This clone came up many times. The V and J genes are TRBV7-9 and TRBJ1-3; no clear D gene. V lost 2 bases, J lost 2 bases, and 13 bases lay in between. CDR3 length: 16 residues. Germline CDR1 reads SEHNR; CDR2 reads FQNEAQ (reference sequence). The CDR3 region has the DNA TGTGCCAGCAGCTTACTGGCAGTCGAAGCTGGAAACACCATATATTTT. Translated: CASSLLAVEAGNTIYF.

The chain links TRBV7-8 to TRBJ2-2; a possible D gene is TRBD2 (6 bases). Looked up from germline, CDR1 is SGHVS and CDR2 is FQNEAQ. The V end was cut by 8 bases, the J end by 6 bases, with 19 bases between. CDR3 length: 15 amino acids. For the CDR3, the DNA is TGTGCCAGCGAAAGAGGACACGGGGAGGCCGGGGAGCTGTTTTTT. Translating gives CASERGHGEAGELFF.

The genes are TRBV6-5 and TRBJ2-1; 7 bases map to TRBD1. V shed 6 bases and J 8 bases; nucleotides not matched to a gene: 10. The CDR3 totals 14 residues. Germline CDR1 is MNHEY and CDR2 is SVGAGI. The CDR3 is CASRPTGIWDEQFF. CDR3 bases: TGTGCCAGCAGACCGACAGGGATCTGGGATGAGCAGTTCTTC.

The chain employs TRBV7-9 and TRBJ1-1; the D gene is possibly TRBD1 (6 bases). V lost 5 bases and J 5 bases, leaving 15 bases between the germline ends. The CDR3 length is 14 residues. Germline V gene data show CDR1 as SEHNR and CDR2 as FQNEAQ (reference sequence). Here the CDR3 reads CASSILPRGTEAFF. CDR3 coding DNA: TGTGCCAGCAGCATCCTCCCCAGGGGAACTGAAGCTTTCTTT.

This rearrangement joins TRBV3-1 (or the pseudogene TRBV3-2) to TRBJ2-7; D perhaps matches TRBD1 (5 bases). This CDR3 is built from 12 residues. Germline V lookup: CDR1 LGHDT, CDR2 YNNKEL (reference sequence). The V and J ends lost 4 bases and 3 bases respectively, with 7 bases between them. The CDR3: CASSPRVYEQYF. As DNA, the CDR3 is TGTGCCAGCAGCCCCAGGGTCTACGAGCAGTACTTC.

This chain's CDR3 is CASSASLIGGNTGELFF. The CDR3 coding sequence is TGTGCCAGCAGCGCTAGCCTCATTGGGGGCAACACCGGGGAGCTGTTTTTT. The rearrangement uses TRBV7-2 and TRBJ2-2; a possible D gene is TRBD1 (6 bases). CDR3 length equals 17 residues. V was trimmed by 5 bases and J by 2 bases, leaving 18 bases between them. CDR1 is SGHTA and CDR2 is FQGNSA in the germline V gene. Looking up the rest from reference TRBV7-2 and TRBJ2-2 gives the full variable domain: GAGVSQSPSNKVTEKGKDVELRCDPISGHTALYWYRQSLGQGLEFLIYFQGNSAPDKSGLPSDRFSAERTGGSVSTLTIQRTQQEDSAVYLCASSASLIGGNTGELFFGEGSRLTVL.

This chain joins TRBV18 and TRBJ2-1, with 10 bases that match TRBD2. With 6 bases clipped from V and 6 bases from J, the junction kept 11 bases outside the gene matches. Germline V lookup: CDR1 KGHSH, CDR2 LQKENI. The CDR3 has 16 residues. The CDR3 loop is CASSRRGVAGGNEQFF. Written as DNA, the CDR3 is TGTGCCAGCTCCCGGAGAGGGGTAGCGGGGGGCAATGAGCAGTTCTTC. The entire variable domain, with the rest obtained from reference TRBV18 and TRBJ2-1, is as follows: NAGVMQNPRHLVRRRGQEARLRCSPMKGHSHVYWYRQLPEEGLKFMVYLQKENIIDESGMPKERFSAEFPKEGPSILRIQQVVRGDSAAYFCASSRRGVAGGNEQFFGPGTRLTVL.

The chain employs TRBV5-1 and TRBJ2-1; 9 nucleotides align to TRBD2. This CDR3 is 17 amino acids long. Germline values: CDR1 SGHRS, CDR2 YFSETQ. V dropped 4 bases and J dropped 0; count of bases not matched to a gene: 8. In DNA, the CDR3 is TGCGCCAGCAGCGCCGCCTATAGCGGGAGCTCCTACAATGAGCAGTTCTTC. This sequence encodes CASSAAYSGSSYNEQFF.

The J gene is TRBJ2-5, the V gene TRBV29-1; 9 bases line up with TRBD2. V lost 2 bases, J lost 1 base, and 5 bases stayed unmatched. This CDR3 has 15 residues. Germline CDR1 is SQVTM and CDR2 is ANQGSEA. The CDR3 sequence: CSVEYSSGVQETQYF. The CDR3 bases are TGCAGCGTTGAATACTCTAGCGGGGTCCAAGAGACCCAGTACTTC. The variable domain in full, with the rest retrieved from reference TRBV29-1 and TRBJ2-5, is SAVISQKPSRDICQRGTSLTIQCQVDSQVTMMFWYRQQPGQSLTLIATANQGSEATYESGFVIDKFPISRPNLTFSTLTVSNMSPEDSSIYLCSVEYSSGVQETQYFGPGTRLLVL.